This is a list of T cell receptor beta chains from one sample in a study of blood T cell repertoires in COVID-19. Using immunoSEQ multiplex PCR, the repertoire was profiled, and TCRdb retains in-frame clones only, with some absent. The table has roughly 250,000 clones, 75% to 90% seen once. The sample was PBMCs or T cells enriched from blood (not recorded which). The receptors shown here come from a woman aged 25 to 45 who had recovered from COVID-19. Both conserved end residues are part of each CDR3. D genes are given only for firm matches. Clone size is not always given. Where it is, it says once, few, many or a class for expanded clones.

. . TRBJ1-5 TRBV9 TGTGCCAGCAGCGGGGGGGGCCCTGGAAATCAGCCCCAGCATTTT CASSGGGPGNQPQHF
. TRBD2 TRBJ2-5 TRBV5-1 TGCGCCAGCAGCCCTAGCGGGGGGAACCAAGAGACCCAGTACTTC CASSPSGGNQETQYF
. . TRBJ1-1 TRBV10-3 TGTGCCATCAGTGCAAACAGGGATTTGGGGACTGAAGCTTTCTTT CAISANRDLGTEAFF
. TRBD2 TRBJ2-7 TRBV7-9 TGTGCCAGCAGCTTAGCCCTAGCGGGAGGGGTCTACGAGCAGTACTTC CASSLALAGGVYEQYF
. TRBD2 TRBJ2-5 TRBV3-1/TRBV3-2 TGTGCCAGCAGCTTCGGACTAGCGGTTAGGGAGACCCAGTACTTC CASSFGLAVRETQYF
. . TRBJ2-3 TRBV18 TGTGCCAGCTCACCCTATAGCGCCAGCACAGATACGCAGTATTTT CASSPYSASTDTQYF
. . TRBJ1-1 TRBV11-2 TGTGCCAGCAGCTTAAGATCGGGGGACACTGAAGCTTTCTTT CASSLRSGDTEAFF
. . TRBJ2-7 TRBV27 TGTGCCAGCAGTTTAGAGGGAACGGGGGAGCAGTACTTC CASSLEGTGEQYF
. . TRBJ2-3 TRBV11-2 TGTGCCAGCAGCTTAGAGGTGGGGACTAGCACAGATACGCAGTATTTT CASSLEVGTSTDTQYF
. TRBD1 TRBJ2-1 TRBV18 TGTGCCAGCTCATATTTCGGGACAGAGAATGAGCAGTTCTTC CASSYFGTENEQFF
. . TRBJ2-7 TRBV5-4 TGTGCCAGCAGCTTGGCCGGGGACATCTACGAGCAGTACTTC CASSLAGDIYEQYF
. TRBD1 TRBJ2-7 TRBV28 TGTGCCAGCAGTTCCCGACAGGGAGTTGACGAGCAGTACTTC CASSSRQGVDEQYF
. TRBD1 TRBJ1-3 TRBV27 TGTGCCAGCAGTTTGACAGGGAGCTCTGGAAACACCATATATTTT CASSLTGSSGNTIYF
. . TRBJ2-1 TRBV9 TGTGCCAGCAGCGTAGAATCCGGGAGAGTATCCTACAATGAGCAGTTCTTC CASSVESGRVSYNEQFF
. TRBD1 TRBJ2-5 TRBV7-9 TGTGCCAGCAGCTTAGGACAGGGTCCGACCCAGTACTTC CASSLGQGPTQYF
. TRBD2 TRBJ2-7 TRBV25-1 TGTGCCAGCAGTGAATGGTTGGGGGGAGGGACCTACGAGCAGTACTTC CASSEWLGGGTYEQYF
. . TRBJ2-7 TRBV9 TGTGCCAGCAGCGTAGGTGTAGGGGTCCCCTACGAGCAGTACTTC CASSVGVGVPYEQYF
. TRBD1 TRBJ2-2 TRBV29-1 TGCAGCGTTTTTAAACCGGGACAGGGTGGTGCCGGGGAGCTGTTTTTT CSVFKPGQGGAGELFF
. . TRBJ1-2 TRBV15 TGTGCCACCAGCGACAGCCTCTATGGCTACACCTTC CATSDSLYGYTF
. . TRBJ2-5 TRBV27 TGTGCCAGCAGTTTAGGGGACACAGTAGGCGAGACCCAGTACTTC CASSLGDTVGETQYF
once TRBD1 TRBJ2-4 TRBV5-1 TGCGCCAGCAGCCCTGACAGGGGGGTAGCCAAAAACATTCAGTACTTC CASSPDRGVAKNIQYF
few . TRBJ1-5 TRBV5-5 TGTGCCAGCAGCCCAACCCGACAGGCCACTAGCAATCAGCCCCAGCATTTT CASSPTRQATSNQPQHF
. TRBD2 TRBJ2-2 TRBV6-4 TGTGCCAGCCTGGGGTGGTCGGGAGGGCTGACGGACACCGGGGAGCTGTTTTTT CASLGWSGGLTDTGELFF
. TRBD1 TRBJ1-1 TRBV7-9 TGTGCCAGCAGCCCGACGGACAGGGGGGAGGACACTGAAGCTTTCTTT CASSPTDRGEDTEAFF
. TRBD1 TRBJ1-2 TRBV28 TGTGCCAGCAGTCCCCCTGGGACAGGGGAACAAGGCTACACCTTC CASSPPGTGEQGYTF
. TRBD1 TRBJ1-1 TRBV5-6 TGTGCCAGCAGGAAAGACAGGGGGGAAGCTTTCTTT CASRKDRGEAFF
. . TRBJ1-5 TRBV24-1 TGTGCCACCAGTGATCGAGGGGGTGGGAATCAGCCCCAGCATTTT CATSDRGGGNQPQHF
few . TRBJ1-2 TRBV11-2 TGTGCCAGCAGCTCTAGACAGGCCGACGACTATGGCTACACCTTC CASSSRQADDYGYTF
. . TRBJ2-2 TRBV27 TGTGCCAGCAGTTTAACCCAGGGTGCCGGGGAGCTGTTTTTT CASSLTQGAGELFF
few . TRBJ1-2 TRBV28 TGTGCCACCGGGGGAAGCGGCTACACCTTC CATGGSGYTF
few TRBD1 TRBJ1-1 TRBV12-3/TRBV12-4 TGTGCCAGCAGTGGGACAGGGAAAGCTTTCTTT CASSGTGKAFF
. . TRBJ2-1 TRBV6-5 TGTGCCAGCAGCCCCGGTAATGAGCAGTTCTTC CASSPGNEQFF
. . TRBJ1-3 TRBV9 TGTGCCAGCAGCTCGAACTACAAACTAGCTGGAAACACCATATATTTT CASSSNYKLAGNTIYF
. . TRBJ2-7 TRBV30 TGTGCCTGTCGCACCTACTACGAGCAGTACTTC CACRTYYEQYF
few . TRBJ2-3 TRBV29-1 TGCAGCGTTGAAGGGGTCGGGGTCCCAGATACGCAGTATTTT CSVEGVGVPDTQYF
. . TRBJ2-1 TRBV5-8 TGTGCCAGCAGCTACAGGTACAATGAGCAGTTCTTC CASSYRYNEQFF
. TRBD1 TRBJ1-2 TRBV12-5 TGTGCTAGTGCCTACGGACAGGGGGACTATGGCTACACCTTC CASAYGQGDYGYTF
once TRBD1 TRBJ1-5 TRBV6-4 TGTGCCAGCAGTAGGACAGGGAATCAGCCCCAGCATTTT CASSRTGNQPQHF
. TRBD2 TRBJ2-1 TRBV24-1 TGTGCCACCAGTGATTTTCAGACCAGTCTTACCCCAGTCAAGGGACTAGCGGGAGTTTGGGAGCAGTTCTTC CATSDFQTSLTPVKGLAGVWEQFF
. . TRBJ1-3 TRBV6-5 TGTGCCAGCAGTCCTAACAGGGACACCATATATTTT CASSPNRDTIYF
. TRBD1 TRBJ2-7 TRBV28 TGTGCCATCCTACCCCGACAGGGCGTGTGGGTAGTATCTGGGTACGAGCAGTACTTC CAILPRQGVWVVSGYEQYF
. . TRBJ1-6 TRBV9 TGTGCCAGCAAGCGGGGCGATAATTCACCCCTCCACTTT CASKRGDNSPLHF
. . TRBJ2-1 TRBV6-6 TGTGCCAGCAGGTTAAGTAGCGGAGGGGCACTTGCTGAGCAGTTCTTC CASRLSSGGALAEQFF
. . TRBJ1-1 TRBV28 TGTGCCAGCAGTTTATTAGCGGGGGAAGCTTTCTTT CASSLLAGEAFF
. TRBD1 TRBJ2-1 TRBV9 TGTGCCAGCAGCGCGCCTCCGGGACAGGGGGGATCCAATGAGCAGTTCTTC CASSAPPGQGGSNEQFF
. . TRBJ2-7 TRBV28 TGTGCCAGCAGTTTAACGGAGGGGACCCCCTACGAGCAGTACTTC CASSLTEGTPYEQYF
. TRBD1 TRBJ2-7 TRBV23-1 TGCGCCAGCAGTCAGAGGGGCCGAGGATCGGACAGGGGCATGGACGAGCAGTACTTC CASSQRGRGSDRGMDEQYF
. . TRBJ1-5 TRBV10-3 TGTGCCATCAGTGAGATTTTCAGGGGAAATCAGCCCCAGCATTTT CAISEIFRGNQPQHF
. TRBD1 TRBJ1-1 TRBV19 TGTGCCAGTAGATGGGGACAGAGCGGCACTGAAGCTTTCTTT CASRWGQSGTEAFF
. . TRBJ1-5 TRBV19 TGTGCCAGTATGATCAGGGGCCAGCCCCAGCATTTT CASMIRGQPQHF
once . TRBJ2-7 TRBV3-1/TRBV3-2 TGTGCCAGCAGCCAAGACGACAGGAGCTACGAGCAGTACTTC CASSQDDRSYEQYF
. TRBD2 TRBJ2-1 TRBV3-1/TRBV3-2 TGTGCCAGCAGCCTTCTGAAGGGACTAGCGCTAAATGAGCAGTTCTTC CASSLLKGLALNEQFF